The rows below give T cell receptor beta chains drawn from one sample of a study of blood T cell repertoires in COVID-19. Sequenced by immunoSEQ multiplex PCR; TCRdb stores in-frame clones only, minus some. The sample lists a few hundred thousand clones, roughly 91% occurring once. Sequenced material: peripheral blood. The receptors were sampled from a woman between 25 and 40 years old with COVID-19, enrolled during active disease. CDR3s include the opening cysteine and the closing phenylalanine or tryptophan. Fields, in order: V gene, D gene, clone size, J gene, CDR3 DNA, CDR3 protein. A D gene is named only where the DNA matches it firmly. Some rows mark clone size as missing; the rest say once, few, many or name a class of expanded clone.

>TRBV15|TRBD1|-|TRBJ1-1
TGTGCCACCAGCTTTTGGGACAGGGGGCTGGCTGAAGCTTTCTTT
CATSFWDRGLAEAFF
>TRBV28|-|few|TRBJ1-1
TGTGCCAGCCGTCCGGGGGGGAACACTGAAGCTTTCTTT
CASRPGGNTEAFF
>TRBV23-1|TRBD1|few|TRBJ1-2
TGCGCCAGCAGACAGACAGGGGGCGATGGCTACACCTTC
CASRQTGGDGYTF
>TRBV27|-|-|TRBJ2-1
TGTGCCTCGAGGGCCCTTTACAATGAGCAGTTCTTC
CASRALYNEQFF
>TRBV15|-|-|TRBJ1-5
TGTGCCACCAGCAGAGATCTGGGGGCGGCTCAGCCCCAGCATTTT
CATSRDLGAAQPQHF
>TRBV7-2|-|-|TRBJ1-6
TGTGCCAGCAGCTTAAGACCACAGATCGAATCCTATAATTCACCCCTCCACTTT
CASSLRPQIESYNSPLHF
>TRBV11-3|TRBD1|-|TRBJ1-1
TGTGCCAGCAGCTTAGGGCAGGGGGCGGATGAAGCTTTCTTT
CASSLGQGADEAFF
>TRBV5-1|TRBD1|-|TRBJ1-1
TGCGCCAGCAGCTCGTCAGGGGGCTTGAACACTGAAGCTTTCTTT
CASSSSGGLNTEAFF
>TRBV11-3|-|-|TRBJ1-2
TGTGCCAGCAGCTTGGCACGAACAGGCTATGGCTACACCTTC
CASSLARTGYGYTF
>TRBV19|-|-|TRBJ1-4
TGTGCCAGTAGTATAGTAAGGGGTAAGGGTGAAAAACTGTTTTTT
CASSIVRGKGEKLFF
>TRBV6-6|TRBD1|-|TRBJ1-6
TGTGCCAGCAGGCCCGACAGGGTTCCTAATTCACCCCTCCACTTT
CASRPDRVPNSPLHF
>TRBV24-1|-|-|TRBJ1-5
TGTGCCACCGGCCTTGGGGGGGACAATCAGCCCCAGCATTTT
CATGLGGDNQPQHF
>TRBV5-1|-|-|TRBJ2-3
TGCGCCAGCAGCGAACAGGGCCCCCCAGATACGCAGTATTTT
CASSEQGPPDTQYF
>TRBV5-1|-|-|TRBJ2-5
TGCGCCAGCAGCTTGGCGATAAGACTAGAGGAGACCCAGTACTTC
CASSLAIRLEETQYF
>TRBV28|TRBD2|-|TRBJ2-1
TGTGCCAGCACCCCCGGGACTAGCCGATACAATGAGCAGTTCTTC
CASTPGTSRYNEQFF
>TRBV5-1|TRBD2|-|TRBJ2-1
TGCGCCAGCAGCCCACCGGGACTAGCCTTTGAGCAGTTCTTC
CASSPPGLAFEQFF
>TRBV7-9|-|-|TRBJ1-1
TGTGCCAGCAGTTTTCTCCGACACAACACTGAAGCTTTCTTT
CASSFLRHNTEAFF
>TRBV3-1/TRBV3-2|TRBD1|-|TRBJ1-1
TGTGCCAGCAGCCGCTGGACAGGGCGGGCTGAAGCTTTCTTT
CASSRWTGRAEAFF
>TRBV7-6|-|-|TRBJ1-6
TGTGCCAGCAGCGCAAATCCCGGTTCACCCCTCCACTTT
CASSANPGSPLHF
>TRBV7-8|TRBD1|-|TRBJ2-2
TGTGCCAGCAGTCCAGGGACAGTTGTCGCCGGGGAGCTGTTTTTT
CASSPGTVVAGELFF
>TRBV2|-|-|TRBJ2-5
TGTGCCAGCACTCGAACAGGGAGGGATCAAGAGACCCAGTACTTC
CASTRTGRDQETQYF
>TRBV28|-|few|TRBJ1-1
TGTGCCAGCAGTTTATTCTCGCGCCCTGAAGCTTTCTTT
CASSLFSRPEAFF
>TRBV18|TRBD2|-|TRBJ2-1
TGTGCCAGCTCACCCCTAACGGGGGGGAAATTGAATGAGCAGTTCTTC
CASSPLTGGKLNEQFF
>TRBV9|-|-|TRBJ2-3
TGTGCCAGCAGCGTTATCTCGACAGATACGCAGTATTTT
CASSVISTDTQYF
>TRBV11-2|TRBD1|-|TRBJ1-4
TGTGCCAGCAGCTTGCCCGGGACAGGGAATGAAAAACTGTTTTTT
CASSLPGTGNEKLFF
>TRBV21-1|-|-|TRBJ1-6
TGTGCCAGCAGCAAAATGGTAATCGGACTATGCTCCTATAATTCACCCCTCCACTTT
CASSKMVIGLCSYNSPLHF
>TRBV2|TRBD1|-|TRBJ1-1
TGTGCCAGCAGTGGGGGACAGGACACTGAAGCTTTCTTT
CASSGGQDTEAFF
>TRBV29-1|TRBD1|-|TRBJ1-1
TGCAGCGTCCACAGGGGTAATGAAGCTTTCTTT
CSVHRGNEAFF
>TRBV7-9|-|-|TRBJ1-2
TGTGCCAGCAGCTCGTCAGACTATGGCTACACCTTC
CASSSSDYGYTF
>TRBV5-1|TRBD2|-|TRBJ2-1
TGCGCCAGTACACAAGCACGGGGGGGCAATGAGCAGTTCTTC
CASTQARGGNEQFF
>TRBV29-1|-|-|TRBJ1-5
TGCAGCGTTACTCCCGGGGGCAATCAGCCCCAGCATTTT
CSVTPGGNQPQHF
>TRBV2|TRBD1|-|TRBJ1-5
TGTGCCAGCATAGGGGACAGCGCTAGCAATCAGCCCCAGCATTTT
CASIGDSASNQPQHF
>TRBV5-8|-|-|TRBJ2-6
TGTGCCAGCAGCTTTGGACAGCCCGCTGGGGCCAACGTCCTGACTTTC
CASSFGQPAGANVLTF
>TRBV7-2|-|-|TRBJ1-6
TGTGCCAGCAGCTTGGACATTTTCTCCTATAATTCACCCCTCCACTTT
CASSLDIFSYNSPLHF
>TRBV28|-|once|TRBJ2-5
TGTGCCAGCAGTCTCGACAGGCAGGAGACCCAGTACTTC
CASSLDRQETQYF
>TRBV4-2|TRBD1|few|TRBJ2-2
TGTGCCAGCAGCTGGGACAGAGGAACCGGGGAGCTGTTTTTT
CASSWDRGTGELFF
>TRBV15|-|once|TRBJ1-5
TGTGCCACCAGCAGTTATAGCTATAGCAATCAGCCCCAGCATTTT
CATSSYSYSNQPQHF
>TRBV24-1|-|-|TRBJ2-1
TGTGCCACCAGTGCTAGCTCCTACAATGAGCAGTTCTTC
CATSASSYNEQFF
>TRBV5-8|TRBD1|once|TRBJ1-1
TGTGCCAGCAGCTCGGACAGGGCCGACGAAGCTTTCTTT
CASSSDRADEAFF
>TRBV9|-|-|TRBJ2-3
TGTGCCAGCAGCGTCCAGGTTAGCACAGATACGCAGTATTTT
CASSVQVSTDTQYF
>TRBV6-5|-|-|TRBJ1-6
TGTGCCAGCCAAGTGGAGAGCTCCTATAATTCACCCCTCCACTTT
CASQVESSYNSPLHF